What follows describes a single TCR beta chain. Its antigen is unknown. Only healthy Caucasians were included as donors. The data originate from a study of identical twins. Broader study findings: Cord blood beta clonotypes that were abundant carried fewer insertions, and memory repertoires showed no such trend. In drawing conclusions, the study used cross-sectional statistical analysis and did not follow the same donors. With monozygotic twins, out-of-frame TCR alpha sharing exceeded what models estimated.

Germline CDR1 ENHRY, CDR2 SYGVKD. Trimming took off 4 bases at V and 4 bases at J, with 19 bases between the two ends. This CDR3 spans 16 amino acids. TCRdb re-derived calls from the 5' RACE reads in MiXCR, one entry per CDR3 protein. The profile covers around 200,000 distinct CDR3 sequences, with approximately 9% appearing a single time and 5.1% taken by the ten largest. The sample was memory (CD45RO+) T cells sorted from blood. This receptor was obtained from a woman between 18 and 29 years old in good health. The gene calls are TRBV10-3 and TRBJ1-1; no firm D call. The CDR3 sequence: CAISGAPGGPSTEAFF. For the CDR3, the DNA is TGTGCCATCAGTGGAGCCCCCGGAGGCCCGAGCACTGAAGCTTTCTTT.